This is a list of T cell receptor beta chains from one sample in a study of blood T cell repertoires in COVID-19. Assay: immunoSEQ multiplex PCR; the TCRdb copy retains only in-frame clones and omits some. The sample shows under 150,000 clones, 70% to 90% of them seen only once. Sequencing was performed on peripheral blood. Source of these receptors: a man aged 25-40 years with acute or convalescent COVID-19. Each CDR3 is given with its conserved first and last residue. The order of the fields is D gene, V gene, J gene, clone size, CDR3 DNA, CDR3 protein. The D gene is left open where the match is weak. Part of the rows lack a size; the others show once, few, many or a class for expanded clones.

>NA|TRBV6-5|TRBJ2-3|few
TGTGCCAGCAGTCTAAACCTTCGTACGCAGTATTTT
CASSLNLRTQYF
>TRBD1|TRBV30|TRBJ2-1|NA
TGTGCCTGGAGTGCACAGGGGTCCAATGAGCAGTTCTTC
CAWSAQGSNEQFF
>NA|TRBV6-6|TRBJ2-5|NA
TGTGCCAGCAGGGGGCAGGGGATGGTGACGGAGACCCAGTACTTC
CASRGQGMVTETQYF
>TRBD2|TRBV2|TRBJ2-3|NA
TGTGCCAGCAGGAGACTAGCTCCCGCAGATACGCAGTATTTT
CASRRLAPADTQYF
>TRBD2|TRBV4-1|TRBJ2-3|few
TGCGCCAGCAGCCAAGGATGGACTAGCAGTAGTACAGATACGCAGTATTTT
CASSQGWTSSSTDTQYF
>TRBD2|TRBV7-2|TRBJ2-5|NA
TGTGCCAGCAGCTTAGATACACTAGCGGGGCCATCGGGGACCCAGTACTTC
CASSLDTLAGPSGTQYF
>NA|TRBV30|TRBJ1-2|few
TGTGCCTGGAGCCCAAACTATGGCTACACCTTC
CAWSPNYGYTF
>NA|TRBV2|TRBJ2-5|NA
TGTGCCAGCGGACTGCCAAACGAAGAGACCCAGTACTTC
CASGLPNEETQYF
>TRBD1|TRBV2|TRBJ1-2|NA
TGTGCCAGCATTCGGGACAGGGGGCGCGCGGGCTACACCTTC
CASIRDRGRAGYTF
>NA|TRBV5-6|TRBJ2-5|NA
TGTGCCAGCAGCCCAGGACTAAGGGCAGAGACCCAGTACTTC
CASSPGLRAETQYF
>NA|TRBV2|TRBJ1-4|NA
TGTGCCAGCAGTGAAACAGAGTATAATGAAAAACTGTTTTTT
CASSETEYNEKLFF
>NA|TRBV5-4|TRBJ1-1|NA
TGTGCCAGCAGCTTCTTCAGGGTGAACACTGAAGCTTTCTTT
CASSFFRVNTEAFF
>NA|TRBV2|TRBJ1-1|NA
TGTGCCAGCAGGGTCGACAGGAGGACGAACACTGAAGCTTTCTTT
CASRVDRRTNTEAFF
>NA|TRBV4-1|TRBJ2-7|NA
TGCGCCAGCAGCCAGCGCGGGGCCTACGAGCAGTACTTC
CASSQRGAYEQYF
>NA|TRBV7-8|TRBJ1-1|NA
TGTGCCAGCAGCCTCACGGGGAGTCGAGGGAGCACTGAAGCTTTCTTT
CASSLTGSRGSTEAFF
>NA|TRBV5-4|TRBJ2-1|NA
TGTGCCAGCAGCTTGTCCGGGGGTACCTACAATGAGCAGTTCTTC
CASSLSGGTYNEQFF
>NA|TRBV4-2|TRBJ1-4|few
TGTGCCAGCAGCCAGTCTTCCGGGACTGGAAATGAAAAACTGTTTTTT
CASSQSSGTGNEKLFF
>TRBD1|TRBV30|TRBJ2-1|once
TGTGCCTGGAGTAAGGGACAGGTACACAATGAGCAGTTCTTC
CAWSKGQVHNEQFF
>NA|TRBV28|TRBJ1-1|NA
TGTGCCAGCAGTTTAGGGGCAACGAACACTGAAGCTTTCTTT
CASSLGATNTEAFF
>TRBD2|TRBV9|TRBJ2-1|NA
TGTGCCAGCAGCGTAGTGCGGGGACTAGCGGAATACAATGAGCAGTTCTTC
CASSVVRGLAEYNEQFF
>NA|TRBV2|TRBJ1-5|NA
TGTGCCAGCAGTGAGGAGGGGTATAGCAATCAGCCCCAGCATTTT
CASSEEGYSNQPQHF
>NA|TRBV5-1|TRBJ2-5|NA
TGCGCCAGCAGCTTTACCTCGGGAGCAGGGCAAGAGACCCAGTACTTC
CASSFTSGAGQETQYF
>TRBD1|TRBV11-1|TRBJ2-5|NA
TGTGCCAGCAGCCCCCGGACAGGGACACAAGAGACCCAGTACTTC
CASSPRTGTQETQYF
>NA|TRBV19|TRBJ2-3|NA
TGTGCCAGTATGAGGGAGGTGGGCACAGATACGCAGTATTTT
CASMREVGTDTQYF
>NA|TRBV15|TRBJ1-5|NA
TGTGCCACCAGCAAAAGGGGGAATAGCAATCAGCCCCAGCATTTT
CATSKRGNSNQPQHF
>NA|TRBV27|TRBJ1-1|NA
TGTGCCAGCAACCCCCAAGAGGCTGAAGCTTTCTTT
CASNPQEAEAFF
>NA|TRBV5-6|TRBJ1-1|NA
TGTGCCAGCACCCTAGCTTCGCCCCCTGAAGCTTTCTTT
CASTLASPPEAFF
>TRBD1|TRBV7-2|TRBJ1-1|NA
TGTGCCAGCAGCTCTATCGGACAGGGGGGGGTGAACACTGAAGCTTTCTTT
CASSSIGQGGVNTEAFF
>NA|TRBV12-3/TRBV12-4|TRBJ1-1|NA
TGTGCCAGCAGTCAACAGGGAACTGAAGCTTTCTTT
CASSQQGTEAFF
>NA|TRBV4-3|TRBJ2-7|NA
TGCGCCAGCAGCCAAGATGCGGCAGGGTGGGACGAGCAGTACTTC
CASSQDAAGWDEQYF
>NA|TRBV19|TRBJ1-5|NA
TGTGCCAGTAAGGGCAGGGATAAGGGGCCCCAGCATTTT
CASKGRDKGPQHF
>TRBD2|TRBV27|TRBJ2-7|NA
TGTGCCAGCAGTTTGGGACTAAACTACGAGCAGTACTTC
CASSLGLNYEQYF
>NA|TRBV2|TRBJ1-5|few
TGTGCCAGCAGTGCCGGTCAGGGGCCCCAGCATTTT
CASSAGQGPQHF
>NA|TRBV9|TRBJ2-7|NA
TGTGCCAGCAGCGTAGCTACGGGGGAGCAGTACTTC
CASSVATGEQYF
>TRBD1|TRBV27|TRBJ1-1|NA
TGTGCCAGCAGTTCGGGACAGGGGAACACTGAAGCTTTCTTT
CASSSGQGNTEAFF
>TRBD1|TRBV30|TRBJ1-4|NA
TGTGCCTGGAGTGTCGAGGGGACAGCGGGCAATGAAAAACTGTTTTTT
CAWSVEGTAGNEKLFF
>NA|TRBV7-9|TRBJ2-2|NA
TGTGCCAGCAGCTTGCCAGGGCACAACACCGGGGAGCTGTTTTTT
CASSLPGHNTGELFF
>TRBD2|TRBV10-1|TRBJ2-3|NA
TGCGCCAGCAGTGAGACTAGCGGAGCCTCTACGCAGTATTTT
CASSETSGASTQYF
>NA|TRBV3-1/TRBV3-2|TRBJ1-3|few
TGTGCCAGCACGCCAGGGGCTGGAAACACCATATATTTT
CASTPGAGNTIYF
>NA|TRBV30|TRBJ1-2|NA
TGTGCCTGGAGTGTTAGCAGGGATCATGGCTACACCTTC
CAWSVSRDHGYTF
>NA|TRBV6-5|TRBJ1-6|once
TGTGCCAGCAGTTACGGGGGGGGGAAGAGGGGTTCACCCCTCCACTTT
CASSYGGGKRGSPLHF
>TRBD2|TRBV19|TRBJ2-1|NA
TGTGCCAGTAGTGCCTCCCTAGCGGGGGGGCGCAATGAGCAGTTCTTC
CASSASLAGGRNEQFF